Listed here is a single TCR beta chain. Assay: immunoSEQ multiplex PCR; the TCRdb copy retains only in-frame clones and omits some. There are some 120,000 clones in the sample; 94% occur only once, and roughly 7.2% lies in the top ten. The J segment lost 6 bases and the V segment lost 3 bases, leaving 6 bases of the junction unmatched. The CDR3 consists of 14 residues. Germline V gene data show CDR1 as SQVTM and CDR2 as ANQGSEA. The data were taken from a study of T cell responses to AZD1222 COVID-19 vaccine. The material sequenced was peripheral blood, taken on day 0 of AZD1222 vaccination. The chain has TRBV29-1 and TRBJ1-1; 11 bases are a match to TRBD1. The receptor was isolated from an adult in good health. The CDR3 region is CSVEGQGGRSEAFF. The CDR3, as DNA: TGCAGCGTTGAGGGACAGGGGGGCAGGTCTGAAGCTTTCTTT.